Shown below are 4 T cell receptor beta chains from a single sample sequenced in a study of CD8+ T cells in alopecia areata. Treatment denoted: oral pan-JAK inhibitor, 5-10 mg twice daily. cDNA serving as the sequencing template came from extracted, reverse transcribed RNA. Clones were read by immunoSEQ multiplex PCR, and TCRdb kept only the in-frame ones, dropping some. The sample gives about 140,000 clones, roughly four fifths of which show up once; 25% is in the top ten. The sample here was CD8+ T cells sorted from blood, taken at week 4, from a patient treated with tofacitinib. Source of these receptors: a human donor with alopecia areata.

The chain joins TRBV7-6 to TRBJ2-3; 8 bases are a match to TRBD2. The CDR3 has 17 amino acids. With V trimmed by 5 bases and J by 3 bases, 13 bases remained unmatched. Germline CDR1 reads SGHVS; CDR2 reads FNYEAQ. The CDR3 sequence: CASSPSQRGGLTDTQYF. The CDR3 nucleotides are TGTGCCAGCAGCCCCAGCCAACGCGGGGGGCTAACAGATACGCAGTATTTT.

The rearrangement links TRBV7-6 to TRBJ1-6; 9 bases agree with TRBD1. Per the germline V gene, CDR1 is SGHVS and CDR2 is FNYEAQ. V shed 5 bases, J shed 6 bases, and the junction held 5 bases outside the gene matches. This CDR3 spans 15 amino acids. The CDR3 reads CASSPRDRANSPLHF. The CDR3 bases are TGTGCCAGCAGCCCCCGGGACAGGGCTAATTCACCCCTCCACTTT.

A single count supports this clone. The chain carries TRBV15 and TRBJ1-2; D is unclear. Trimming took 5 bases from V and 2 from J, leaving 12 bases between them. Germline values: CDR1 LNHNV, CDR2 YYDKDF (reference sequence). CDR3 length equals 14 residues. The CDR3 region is CATSSQLENYGYTF. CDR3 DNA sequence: TGTGCCACCAGCTCGCAACTTGAGAACTATGGCTACACCTTC. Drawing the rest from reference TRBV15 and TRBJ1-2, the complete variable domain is DAMVIQNPRYQVTQFGKPVTLSCSQTLNHNVMYWYQQKSSQAPKLLFHYYDKDFNNEADTPDNFQSRRPNTSFCFLDIRSPGLGDTAMYLCATSSQLENYGYTFGSGTRLTVV.

This CDR3 is CASSPGLAGGSSSYNEQFF. The CDR3 bases are TGTGCCAGTAGTCCTGGACTAGCGGGGGGTTCGAGCTCCTACAATGAGCAGTTCTTC. The rearrangement links TRBV19 to TRBJ2-1; 14 bases map to TRBD2. The CDR3 loop spans 19 amino acids. With V trimmed by 5 bases and J by 0 bases, 9 bases remained unmatched. Germline-derived CDR1 and CDR2 are LNHDA and SQIVND (reference sequence). Full variable domain (outside the CDR3, taken from reference TRBV19 and TRBJ2-1): DGGITQSPKYLFRKEGQNVTLSCEQNLNHDAMYWYRQDPGQGLRLIYYSQIVNDFQKGDIAEGYSVSREKKESFPLTVTSAQKNPTAFYLCASSPGLAGGSSSYNEQFFGPGTRLTVL.